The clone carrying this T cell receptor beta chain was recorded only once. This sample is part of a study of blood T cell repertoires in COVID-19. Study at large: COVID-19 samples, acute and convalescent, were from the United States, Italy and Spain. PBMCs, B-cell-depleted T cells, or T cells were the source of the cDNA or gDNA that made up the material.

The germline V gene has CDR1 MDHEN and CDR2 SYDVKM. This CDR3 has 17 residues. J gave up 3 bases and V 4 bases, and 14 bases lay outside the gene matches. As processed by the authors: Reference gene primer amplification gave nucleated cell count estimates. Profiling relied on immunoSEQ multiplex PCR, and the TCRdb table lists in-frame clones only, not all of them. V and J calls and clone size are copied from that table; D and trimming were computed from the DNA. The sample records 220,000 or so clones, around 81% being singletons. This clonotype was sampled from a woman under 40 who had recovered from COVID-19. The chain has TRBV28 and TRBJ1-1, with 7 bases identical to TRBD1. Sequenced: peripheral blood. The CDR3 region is CASSSPTGAASDTEAFF. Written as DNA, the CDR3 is TGTGCCAGCAGTTCCCCTACAGGGGCCGCCTCCGACACTGAAGCTTTCTTT.